This passage covers 18 T cell receptor beta chains from one sample sequenced in a study of a mutant IDH1 vaccine in newly diagnosed glioma. Described time point: week 47, end of study. In the vaccine, a single dose held 300 ug of the mutant IDH1 20-mer peptide, along with topical imiquimod. The antigens for these receptors are not known. Libraries were prepared by immunoSEQ multiplex PCR; TCRdb keeps only in-frame clonotypes and omits some of them. The sample has about 24,000 clones; about 80% are singletons. Material: PBMCs, obtained from a glioma patient whose treatment included an IDH1 peptide vaccine. The receptors derive from a man aged 40-50 years with glioma. Some clones in this sample may be carry-over from other donors' samples.

The CDR3 nucleotides read TGTGCCAGTAGTGCGTTTACCCTGCGGGCGAGGGGAGGCTACACCTTC. Its protein is CASSAFTLRARGGYTF. This sequence joins TRBV19 and TRBJ1-2, with D possibly matching TRBD1 (5 bases). The germline CDR1 and CDR2 sequences are LNHDA and SQIVND (reference sequence). CDR3 length: 16 amino acids. The V end lost 5 bases, the J end lost 8 bases, and 24 bases lay between the germline ends. Full variable domain (remainder filled in from reference TRBV19 and TRBJ1-2): DGGITQSPKYLFRKEGQNVTLSCEQNLNHDAMYWYRQDPGQGLRLIYYSQIVNDFQKGDIAEGYSVSREKKESFPLTVTSAQKNPTAFYLCASSAFTLRARGGYTFGSGTRLTVV.

The V gene is TRBV19, the J gene TRBJ2-7; tentatively, D is TRBD2 (6 bases). The V end lost 5 bases, the J end lost 6 bases, and 11 bases lay between the germline ends. The CDR3 length is 12 residues. In germline, CDR1 is LNHDA, CDR2 SQIVND (reference sequence). The CDR3 coding sequence is TGTGCCAGTAGTTTTCAGGGACTCGAGCAGTACTTC. Amino acid sequence: CASSFQGLEQYF.

The CDR3 sequence is CASSLASGLLIGELFF. In DNA, the CDR3 is TGTGCCAGCAGCTTAGCGAGCGGGCTTCTTATCGGGGAGCTGTTTTTT. The V gene is TRBV7-6, the J gene TRBJ2-2, with a tentative D call TRBD2 (6 bases). The CDR3 runs 16 residues. V lost 0 bases and J 7 bases, leaving 15 bases between the germline ends. CDR1 SGHVS and CDR2 FNYEAQ come from the germline V gene.

This chain connects TRBV9 to TRBJ1-2; possibly TRBD1 for D (6 bases). The CDR3 length is 13 residues. The germline V and J ends were trimmed by 3 bases and 7 bases, with 13 bases remaining between them. Germline V gene lookup returns CDR1 SGDLS and CDR2 YYNGEE. The CDR3 DNA sequence: TGTGCCAGCAGCGGAGGGGGGTTGAGTGGCTACACCTTC. As protein: CASSGGGLSGYTF.

The chain links TRBV5-5 to TRBJ1-5, with D perhaps TRBD1 (6 bases). Deletions cut 1 base from V and 5 bases from J, with 13 bases between. Germline V CDR1 and CDR2: SGHKS, YYEKEE (reference sequence). There are 15 residues in the CDR3. This CDR3 reads CASSLYGGDYQPQHF. The CDR3, as DNA: TGTGCCAGCAGCTTGTACGGGGGCGATTATCAGCCCCAGCATTTT.

The chain recombines TRBV7-2 with TRBJ2-5; D unclear. Trimming took off 3 bases at V and 5 bases at J, with 13 bases between the two ends. Germline CDR1 SGHTA, CDR2 FQGNSA. CDR3 length: 14 amino acids. The CDR3 DNA follows: TGTGCCAGCAGCTTGGAGAGCCGCCTGGAGACCCAGTACTTC. Translation: CASSLESRLETQYF.

The gene calls are TRBV2 and TRBJ1-1; TRBD1 matches 9 bases. With V trimmed by 3 bases and J by 5 bases, 4 bases remained unmatched. Germline lookup yields CDR1 SNHLY and CDR2 FYNNEI. This CDR3 contains 14 residues. This CDR3 reads CASSDGQGMTEAFF. The CDR3 nucleotides are TGTGCCAGCAGTGATGGACAGGGGATGACTGAAGCTTTCTTT.

This clone was seen only a few times. The chain uses TRBV4-1 and TRBJ1-3; D uncertain. Germline loops: CDR1 MGHRA, CDR2 YSYEKL. Between the trimmed V and J ends, which lost 0 bases and 6 bases, there was a span of 9 bases. The CDR3 contains 14 residues. The CDR3 region is CASSQERLLNTIYF. CDR3 DNA: TGCGCCAGCAGCCAAGAACGACTTTTAAACACCATATATTTT.

V usage is TRBV6-5 and J usage is TRBJ1-1; D is unresolved. V lost 7 bases and J lost 0, with 3 bases in between. This CDR3 has 11 residues. Germline CDR1 reads MNHEY; CDR2 reads SVGAGI. The CDR3 sequence: CASIMNTEAFF. DNA of the CDR3: TGTGCCAGCATCATGAACACTGAAGCTTTCTTT.

This chain joins TRBV10-3 and TRBJ2-5; 11 bases are shared with TRBD2. CDR1 and CDR2 (germline): ENHRY, SYGVKD. Trimming took 3 bases from V and 2 from J; bases not matched to a gene: 14. CDR3 length: 19 residues. The CDR3 DNA reads TGTGCCATCAGTGACCGGGGGGCTAGCGGGGGGAAAATTCAAGAGACCCAGTACTTC. Translation gives CAISDRGASGGKIQETQYF.

The CDR3 loop is CASSLGMANTGELFF. CDR3 bases: TGTGCCAGCAGCTTAGGGATGGCGAACACCGGGGAGCTGTTTTTT. V usage is TRBV7-3 and J usage is TRBJ2-2; D not certain. The CDR3 contains 15 residues. V lost 2 bases and J lost 0, with 7 bases in between. CDR1 and CDR2 from the germline V gene are SGHTA and FQGTGA.

This clone came up a few times. The V and J genes are TRBV2 and TRBJ1-5, with TRBD1 as a possible D gene (6 bases). The CDR3 spans 17 residues. CDR1 SNHLY and CDR2 FYNNEI come from the germline V gene. Trimming stripped 2 bases from V and 7 bases from J, with 21 bases between. CDR3 in amino acids: CASSEWWADRKGQPQHF. As DNA, the CDR3 is TGTGCCAGCAGTGAATGGTGGGCTGACAGGAAAGGACAGCCCCAGCATTTT.

The CDR3 reads CASSQEGTAHSGNTIYF. In nucleotides, the CDR3 is TGCGCCAGCAGCCAAGAGGGGACAGCCCACTCTGGAAACACCATATATTTT. The chain uses TRBV4-1 and TRBJ1-3, with 7 bases matching TRBD1. Germline CDR1 is MGHRA and CDR2 is YSYEKL. Trimming removed 0 bases from V and 0 bases from J; junction bases left unmatched: 5. This CDR3 comprises 17 residues.

The V and J genes are TRBV7-2 and TRBJ1-4; 7 nucleotides match TRBD1. With V trimmed by 5 bases and J by 11 bases, 11 bases remained unmatched. The CDR3 spans 14 residues. Germline loops: CDR1 SGHTA, CDR2 FQGNSA. The CDR3 DNA follows: TGTGCCAGCAGCCCGCAGGGGGTTATAGGGAAACTGTTTTTT. Translation gives CASSPQGVIGKLFF.

The rearrangement uses TRBV7-8 and TRBJ1-6; D not certain. Germline V lookup: CDR1 SGHVS, CDR2 FQNEAQ. The CDR3 loop spans 15 amino acids. Trimming took off 5 bases at V and 7 bases at J, with 15 bases between the two ends. This chain's CDR3 is CASSPAGSWNSPLHF. The DNA of the CDR3 is TGTGCCAGCAGCCCTGCGGGGTCTTGGAATTCACCCCTCCACTTT.

The chain carries TRBV7-9 and TRBJ1-2; TRBD1 is a possible D gene (5 bases). With 5 bases removed from V and 2 bases from J, the gap between germline ends came to 9 bases. Looked up from germline, CDR1 is SEHNR and CDR2 is FQNEAQ (reference sequence). This CDR3 has 13 amino acids. The CDR3 protein is CASSPRENYGYTF. CDR3 in DNA: TGTGCCAGCAGCCCCAGGGAGAACTATGGCTACACCTTC. The variable domain in full, completed from reference TRBV7-9 and TRBJ1-2, reads DTGVSQNPRHKITKRGQNVTFRCDPISEHNRLYWYRQTLGQGPEFLTYFQNEAQLEKSRLLSDRFSAERPKGSFSTLEIQRTEQGDSAMYLCASSPRENYGYTFGSGTRLTVV.

This chain links TRBV4-1 with TRBJ2-5; possible D gene TRBD1, 6 bases. The CDR3 totals 13 residues. Germline V lookup: CDR1 MGHRA, CDR2 YSYEKL. The V and J ends lost 4 bases and 7 bases respectively, with 13 bases between them. The DNA for the CDR3 is TGCGCCAGCAGCCGGGACAACTTCTCGACCCAGTACTTC. Translation gives CASSRDNFSTQYF.

The chain is built from TRBV6-1 and TRBJ1-5; no clear D gene. This CDR3 contains 14 residues. Trimming removed 1 base at V and 7 bases at J, with 11 bases between. Germline V gene lookup returns CDR1 MNHNS and CDR2 SASEGT. CDR3 loop: CASSEGVRTQPQHF. CDR3 DNA: TGTGCCAGCAGTGAAGGAGTCCGGACGCAGCCCCAGCATTTT.